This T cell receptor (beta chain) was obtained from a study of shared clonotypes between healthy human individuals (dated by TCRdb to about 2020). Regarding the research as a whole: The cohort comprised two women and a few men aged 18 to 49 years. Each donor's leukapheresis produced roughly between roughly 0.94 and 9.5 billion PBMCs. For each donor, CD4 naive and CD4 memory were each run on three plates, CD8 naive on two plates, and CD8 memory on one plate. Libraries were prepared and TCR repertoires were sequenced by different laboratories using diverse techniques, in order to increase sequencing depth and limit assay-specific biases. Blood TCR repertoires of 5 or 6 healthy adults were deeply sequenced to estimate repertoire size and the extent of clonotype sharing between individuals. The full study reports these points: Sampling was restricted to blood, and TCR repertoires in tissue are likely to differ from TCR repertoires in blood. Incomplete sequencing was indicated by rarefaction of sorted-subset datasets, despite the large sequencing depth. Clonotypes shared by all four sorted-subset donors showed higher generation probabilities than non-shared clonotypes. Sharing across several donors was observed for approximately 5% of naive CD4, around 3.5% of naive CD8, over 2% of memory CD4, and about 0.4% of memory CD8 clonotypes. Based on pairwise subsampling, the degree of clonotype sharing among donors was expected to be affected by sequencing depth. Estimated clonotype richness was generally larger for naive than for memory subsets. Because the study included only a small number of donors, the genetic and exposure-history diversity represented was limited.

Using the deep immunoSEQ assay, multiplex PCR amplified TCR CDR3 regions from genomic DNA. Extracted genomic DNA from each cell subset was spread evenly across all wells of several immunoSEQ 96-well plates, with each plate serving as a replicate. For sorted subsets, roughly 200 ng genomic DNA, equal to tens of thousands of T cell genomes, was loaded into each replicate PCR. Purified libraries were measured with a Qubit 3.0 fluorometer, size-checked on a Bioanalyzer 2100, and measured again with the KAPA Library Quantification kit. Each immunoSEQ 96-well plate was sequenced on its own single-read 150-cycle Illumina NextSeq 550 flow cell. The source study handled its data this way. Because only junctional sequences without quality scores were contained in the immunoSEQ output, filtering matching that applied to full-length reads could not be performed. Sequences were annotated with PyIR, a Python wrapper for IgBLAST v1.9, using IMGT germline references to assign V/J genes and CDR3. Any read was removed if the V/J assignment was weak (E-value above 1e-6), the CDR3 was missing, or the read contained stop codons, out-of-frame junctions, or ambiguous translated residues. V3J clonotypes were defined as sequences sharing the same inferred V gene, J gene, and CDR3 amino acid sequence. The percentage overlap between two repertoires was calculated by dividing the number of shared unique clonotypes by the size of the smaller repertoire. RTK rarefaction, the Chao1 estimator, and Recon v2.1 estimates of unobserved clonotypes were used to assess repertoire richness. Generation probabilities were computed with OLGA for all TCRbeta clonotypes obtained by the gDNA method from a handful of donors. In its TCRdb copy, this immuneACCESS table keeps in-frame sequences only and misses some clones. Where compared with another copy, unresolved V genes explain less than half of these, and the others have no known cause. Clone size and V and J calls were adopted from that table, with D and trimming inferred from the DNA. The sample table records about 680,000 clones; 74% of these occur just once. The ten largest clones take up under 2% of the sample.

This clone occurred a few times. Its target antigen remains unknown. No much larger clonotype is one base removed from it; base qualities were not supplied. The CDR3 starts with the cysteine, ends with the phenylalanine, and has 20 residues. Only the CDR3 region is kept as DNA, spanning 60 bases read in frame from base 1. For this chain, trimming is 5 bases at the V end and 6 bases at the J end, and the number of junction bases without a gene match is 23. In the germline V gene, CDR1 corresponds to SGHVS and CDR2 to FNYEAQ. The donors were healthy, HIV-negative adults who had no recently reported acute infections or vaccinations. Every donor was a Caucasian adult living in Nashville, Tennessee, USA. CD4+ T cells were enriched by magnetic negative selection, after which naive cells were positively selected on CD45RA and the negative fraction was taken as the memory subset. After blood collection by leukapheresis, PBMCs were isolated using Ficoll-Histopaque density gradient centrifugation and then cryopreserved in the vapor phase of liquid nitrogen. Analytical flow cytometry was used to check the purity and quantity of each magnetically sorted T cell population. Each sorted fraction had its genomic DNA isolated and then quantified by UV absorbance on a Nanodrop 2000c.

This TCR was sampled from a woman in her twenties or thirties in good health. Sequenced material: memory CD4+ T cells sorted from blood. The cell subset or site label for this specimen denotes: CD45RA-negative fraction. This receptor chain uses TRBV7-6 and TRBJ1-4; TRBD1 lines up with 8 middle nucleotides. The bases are TGTGCCAGCAGCCTCTTTAGTCGGAGGACAGGGACACTCTCAGATGAAAAACTGTTTTTT. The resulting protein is CASSLFSRRTGTLSDEKLFF.